This note documents a single T cell receptor (beta chain) sequence. Its antigen is still unknown. These data are taken from a study of OX40 agonist ivuxolimab in advanced cancers. At the level of the study: Across the patients, intravenous ivuxolimab was delivered every 2 weeks at 0.01 to 10 mg/kg. Hepatocellular carcinoma, melanoma, renal cell or head and neck cancer occurred in dose-escalation patients. Those enrolled were 82.7% male, with a mean age of about 60 years and ages from roughly 20 to 90. Overall study results and limits: Patients with a partial response at 0.1-3.0 mg/kg had among the lowest clonal expansion.

Produced via immunoSEQ multiplex PCR; TCRdb's table is partial and in-frame only. The sample lists 25,000 to 35,000 clones; approximately 85% were seen once. Material: CD4+ or CD8+ T cells sorted from blood, obtained in a trial of the OX40 agonist ivuxolimab. The TCR was taken from an adult with an advanced solid tumor such as melanoma, head and neck, liver or kidney cancer.

DNA of the CDR3: TGTGCCAGCAGTTTTCAGGGGAGGGAAAAACTGTTTTTT. This gives the protein CASSFQGREKLFF. J is TRBJ1-4 and V is TRBV28; possible D gene TRBD1, 6 bases. The length of the CDR3 is 13 residues. The V gene lost 3 bases and the J gene lost 8 bases, with 10 bases spanning the gap. Germline values: CDR1 MDHEN, CDR2 SYDVKM.